The sequence of this T cell receptor beta chain was determined in a study of spatial heterogeneity in lung cancer. About the study: Alpha-chain sequences were consistently detected less often than beta-chain sequences.

By sample share, this clonotype is medium-sized. Its antigen is undetermined. Study-level findings and limits: Alpha chain coverage of tumor T cells was estimated at 6% to 9%, and beta chain coverage at 12% to 15%. Tumoral mutation counts were tracked by counts of expanded intratumoral alpha and beta TCRs.

Time point here: sample taken at primary tumor resection. The input material, whole RNA from tumor, nontumor lung or frozen PBMC, was sequenced unsorted. Every molecule of TCR cDNA had its own unique molecular identifier. Each CDR3 protein gets one entry after TCRdb re-called the 5' RACE reads with MiXCR. The sample lists approximately 2,500 distinct CDR3 sequences, less than 10% occurring once. The junction had 12 bases not matched to a gene; V was cut back by 3 bases and J by 5 bases. The CDR3 sequence is 17 residues long. Germline CDR1 is ENHRY and CDR2 is SYGVKD. Sequenced here: lung tumor tissue, sampled at surgery. This clonotype was sampled from a male donor with early-stage non-small cell lung cancer. The chain couples TRBV10-3 to TRBJ2-5; TRBD2 agrees at 10 bases. The CDR3 bases are TGTGCCATCAGTGACCCTAGCGGGGGAAAGGTGCGGGAGACCCAGTACTTC. It codes for CAISDPSGGKVRETQYF.